Shown below are 31 T cell receptor beta chains from a single sample sequenced in a study of T cell responses to AZD1222 COVID-19 vaccine. TCRdb's copy holds only in-frame clones and misses some; the assay was immunoSEQ multiplex PCR. Of 95,000 to 150,000 clones listed, around nine tenths are singletons. This specimen was peripheral blood, taken on day 0 of AZD1222 vaccination. These receptors all come from an adult in good health.

The chain carries TRBV18 and TRBJ1-3; possible D gene TRBD1, 5 bases. CDR1 and CDR2 (germline): KGHSH, LQKENI. Deletions cut 2 bases from V and 2 bases from J, with 13 bases between. This CDR3 spans 16 amino acids. For the CDR3, the DNA is TGTGCCAGCTCACCAGCAGGGTATGGGACTGGAAACACCATATATTTT. It is translated as CASSPAGYGTGNTIYF.

The CDR3 nucleotides are TGTGCCAGCAGCCGTATGGGACCGACGGAGCGAAAACTGTTTTTT. Protein sequence: CASSRMGPTERKLFF. The chain has TRBV3-1 (or the pseudogene TRBV3-2) and TRBJ1-4; D is perhaps TRBD1 (5 bases). In germline, CDR1 is LGHDT, CDR2 YNNKEL (reference sequence). This CDR3 comprises 15 residues. V lost 4 bases, J lost 10 bases, and 19 bases lay in between.

The CDR3 sequence: CASSLIFEAFF. CDR3 coding DNA: TGTGCCAGCAGCTTAATCTTTGAAGCTTTCTTT. V usage is TRBV7-9 and J usage is TRBJ1-1; D is ambiguous. The CDR3 totals 11 residues. V lost 2 bases, J lost 7 bases, and 5 bases lay in between. Per the germline V gene, CDR1 is SEHNR and CDR2 is FQNEAQ (reference sequence).

The genes are TRBV30 and TRBJ1-5, with 8 bases matching TRBD1. J gave up 2 bases and V 2 bases, and 5 bases lay outside the gene matches. Germline V gives CDR1 GTSNPN, CDR2 SVGIG (reference sequence). The CDR3 covers 15 residues. Written as DNA, the CDR3 is TGTGCCTGGAGTTCGAGGGGACAGGGCAATCAGCCCCAGCATTTT. Protein product: CAWSSRGQGNQPQHF.

This chain connects TRBV27 to TRBJ1-1; D gene uncertain. The V end lost 3 bases, the J end lost 0 bases, and 5 bases lay between the germline ends. CDR1 is MNHEY and CDR2 is SMNVEV in the germline V gene (reference sequence). This CDR3 has 13 amino acids. The CDR3 nucleotides read TGTGCCAGCAGTTTGAGCCTGAACACTGAAGCTTTCTTT. Translating gives CASSLSLNTEAFF.

This rearrangement joins TRBV7-3 to TRBJ2-5; no firm D call. CDR1 and CDR2 from the germline V gene are SGHTA and FQGTGA. This CDR3 region has 16 residues. V lost 7 bases to trimming and J lost 4 bases, with 22 bases between them. CDR3 protein: CASISLPSRTIETQYF. CDR3 bases: TGTGCCAGCATCTCACTCCCTTCCCGTACGATAGAGACCCAGTACTTC.

The chain combines TRBV5-8 with TRBJ2-7, with D perhaps TRBD1 (6 bases). The V gene lost 5 bases and the J gene lost 5 bases, with 17 bases spanning the gap. The CDR3 length is 14 residues. The germline CDR1 and CDR2 sequences are SGHTS and YDEGEE. DNA of the CDR3: TGTGCCAGCAGGAGGGTTGGACAGTCTCACGAGCAGTACTTC. This codes for CASRRVGQSHEQYF.

The chain has TRBV19 and TRBJ1-3; D gene unclear. The germline V gene encodes CDR1 LNHDA and CDR2 SQIVND (reference sequence). CDR3 size: 14 residues. Trimming stripped 5 bases from V and 0 bases from J, with 8 bases between. The CDR3, as DNA: TGTGCCAGTAGTTGGGGTAACTCTGGAAACACCATATATTTT. Translation: CASSWGNSGNTIYF.

The chain employs TRBV5-1 and TRBJ1-2; the match to TRBD1 covers 8 bases. The V and J ends lost 4 bases and 11 bases, in that order; junction bases with no gene match: 13. Germline-derived CDR1 and CDR2 are SGHRS and YFSETQ. CDR3 length: 14 residues. The CDR3 reads CASSPDGTGLGYTF. DNA of the CDR3: TGCGCCAGCAGCCCCGACGGGACAGGCCTAGGTTACACCTTC.

The V call is TRBV12-5, the J call TRBJ2-1; TRBD1 agrees at 8 bases. V lost 5 bases, J lost 9 bases, and 12 bases stayed unmatched. The CDR3 extends over 15 amino acids. Germline V gene data show CDR1 as LGHNT and CDR2 as FRNRAP. In nucleotides, the CDR3 is TGTGCTAGTGGTCTGATTCTAGCAGGGGGCTCTGAGCAGTTCTTC. It is translated as CASGLILAGGSEQFF. Filled out from reference TRBV12-5 and TRBJ2-1, the complete variable domain reads DARVTQTPRHKVTEMGQEVTMRCQPILGHNTVFWYRQTMMQGLELLAYFRNRAPLDDSGMPKDRFSAEMPDATLATLKIQPSEPRDSAVYFCASGLILAGGSEQFFGPGTRLTVL.

This clone appeared a single time. The rearrangement uses TRBV27 and TRBJ2-1, with 11 bases that match TRBD2. The CDR3 is 16 amino acids. Looked up from germline, CDR1 is MNHEY and CDR2 is SMNVEV (reference sequence). J was trimmed by 7 bases and V by 5 bases; bases with no gene match: 10. The CDR3 spells CASSRFSSGRPNEQFF. CDR3 DNA: TGTGCCAGCAGTAGATTTTCTAGCGGGAGGCCGAATGAGCAGTTCTTC.

This rearrangement joins TRBV3-1 (or the pseudogene TRBV3-2) to TRBJ2-2; D is unresolved. CDR1 is LGHDT and CDR2 is YNNKEL in the germline V gene (reference sequence). V dropped 4 bases and J dropped 6 bases, with 15 bases sitting between them. This CDR3 has 15 amino acids. CDR3 sequence reads: CASSLSNGFAGELFF. Written as DNA, the CDR3 is TGTGCCAGCAGCCTCTCAAATGGATTTGCCGGGGAGCTGTTTTTT.

The chain has TRBV30 and TRBJ1-2; unclear D gene. Germline V gene lookup returns CDR1 GTSNPN and CDR2 SVGIG (reference sequence). This CDR3 spans 13 amino acids. CDR3 coding DNA: TGTCCTTACCCCTGGGAGGAGGTCGGTGGCTACACCTTC. Translation: CPYPWEEVGGYTF.

J is TRBJ1-6 and V is TRBV2, with 7 bases matching TRBD1. Germline-derived CDR1 and CDR2 are SNHLY and FYNNEI. CDR3 length: 14 residues. The trim removed 7 bases at V and 5 bases at J, leaving 5 bases unmatched. CDR3 sequence: CASKGQRNNSPLHF. The DNA for the CDR3 is TGTGCCAGCAAGGGACAGCGTAATAATTCACCCCTCCACTTT.

Comments on this clone: The sample holds other DNA sequences that translate to the same CDR3. This sequence joins TRBV9 and TRBJ2-1, with D uncertain. Trimming removed 0 bases from V and 9 bases from J, with 10 bases in between. The CDR3 consists of 13 residues. Germline V gene data show CDR1 as SGDLS and CDR2 as YYNGEE. CDR3 in DNA: TGTGCCAGCAGCGTAGACCCCGTCGGTGAGCAGTTCTTC. Its protein product is CASSVDPVGEQFF.

The rearrangement links TRBV5-1 to TRBJ2-5; D possibly corresponds to TRBD1 (5 bases). V was shortened by 0 bases and J by 3 bases, with 15 bases between the two germline ends. CDR1 is SGHRS and CDR2 is YFSETQ in the germline V gene. The CDR3 extends over 16 amino acids. Here the CDR3 DNA reads TGCGCCAGCAGCTTGGAAACGGGCAGGGTGGAAGAGACCCAGTACTTC. It translates to CASSLETGRVEETQYF.

V usage is TRBV5-4 and J usage is TRBJ1-3; D uncertain. The ends were cut back, 3 bases at V and 2 bases at J, with 12 bases in the middle. There are 15 residues in the CDR3. Germline V gene sequence: CDR1 SGHNT, CDR2 YYREEE (reference sequence). The CDR3 region is CASSSPGGAGNTIYF. The CDR3 DNA follows: TGTGCCAGCAGCTCCCCCGGCGGGGCTGGAAACACCATATATTTT.

The rearrangement links TRBV18 to TRBJ1-5, with no clear D. V was trimmed by 0 bases and J by 5 bases, leaving 8 bases between them. CDR3 length: 14 residues. The germline V gene encodes CDR1 KGHSH and CDR2 LQKENI. CDR3 sequence: CASSPPRADQPQHF. The CDR3 DNA sequence: TGTGCCAGCTCACCACCGAGGGCAGATCAGCCCCAGCATTTT.

This clone showed up just once. The rearrangement joins TRBV5-1 to TRBJ1-2; 10 positions agree with TRBD1. With V trimmed by 5 bases and J by 5 bases, 9 bases remained unmatched. CDR3 length equals 15 residues. CDR1 and CDR2 from the germline V gene are SGHRS and YFSETQ. The CDR3 reads CASRRTGGGQYGYTF. The CDR3 DNA sequence: TGCGCCAGCAGACGGACAGGGGGAGGTCAGTATGGCTACACCTTC.

This chain uses TRBV11-2 with TRBJ1-1, with TRBD1 as a possible D gene (6 bases). This CDR3 has 13 residues. Trimming pared 5 bases from V and 3 bases from J, leaving 10 bases between. CDR1 SGHAT and CDR2 FQNNGV come from the germline V gene. In nucleotides, the CDR3 is TGTGCCAGCAGCCAAGGGGGGCACACTGAAGCTTTCTTT. Translation: CASSQGGHTEAFF.

This chain joins TRBV9 and TRBJ1-1; D is unclear. Germline CDR1 is SGDLS and CDR2 is YYNGEE. The CDR3 consists of 14 residues. V shed 3 bases and J shed 5 bases, with 14 bases lying between them. The CDR3 region is CASSAAYLGTEAFF. CDR3 in DNA: TGTGCCAGCAGCGCTGCCTACTTGGGGACTGAAGCTTTCTTT.

The chain uses TRBV7-8 and TRBJ1-1; no reliable D call. CDR1 and CDR2 (germline): SGHVS, FQNEAQ. The length of the CDR3 is 13 residues. Between the trimmed V and J ends, which lost 1 base and 1 base, there was a span of 4 bases. The CDR3 nucleotides are TGTGCCAGCAGCTTAGTCCCGAACACTGAAGCTTTCTTT. Its translation: CASSLVPNTEAFF.

The chain recombines TRBV10-2 with TRBJ1-2, with D perhaps matching TRBD1 (5 bases). Germline V gene sequence: CDR1 WSHSY, CDR2 SAAADI. The CDR3 spans 15 residues. Trimming shortened V by 2 bases and J by 1 base, and 11 bases separated the two germline ends. The CDR3: CASSEQGTLNYGYTF. The CDR3, as DNA: TGCGCCAGCAGTGAGCAAGGGACGCTTAACTATGGCTACACCTTC.

In regard to this clone: The same CDR3 can be traced to other DNA sequences in this sample. This chain's CDR3 is CASSLNYNEQFF. CDR3 bases: TGTGCCAGCAGTTTAAACTACAATGAGCAGTTCTTC. This sequence joins TRBV27 and TRBJ2-1, with no clear D. Trimming removed 2 bases at V and 3 bases at J, with 2 bases between. This CDR3 spans 12 amino acids. CDR1 and CDR2 (germline): MNHEY, SMNVEV (reference sequence).

The chain combines TRBV4-3 with TRBJ1-2, with D unresolved. The germline V gene has CDR1 LGHNA and CDR2 YSLEER. V was trimmed by 0 bases and J by 2 bases, leaving 4 bases between them. CDR3 size: 13 residues. The CDR3 is CASSQEPNYGYTF. The CDR3 nucleotides read TGCGCCAGCAGCCAAGAACCCAACTATGGCTACACCTTC.

This sequence joins TRBV9 and TRBJ1-2; 9 bases match TRBD1. Germline V gene sequence: CDR1 SGDLS, CDR2 YYNGEE. The CDR3 spans 17 residues. After removal of 0 bases from V and 7 bases from J, the junction contained 13 bases not matched to a gene. For the CDR3, the DNA is TGTGCCAGCAGCGTAGGCGGGCTGGGGGACAGGGCTTTTGGCTACACCTTC. As protein: CASSVGGLGDRAFGYTF.

The chain joins TRBV4-3 to TRBJ1-6, with D possibly TRBD1 on 5 matching bases. The germline V gene has CDR1 LGHNA and CDR2 YSLEER. V lost 4 bases to trimming and J lost 10 bases, with 14 bases between them. The CDR3 sequence is 14 residues long. The CDR3 sequence: CASSLTDFGSPLHF. The DNA of the CDR3 is TGCGCCAGCAGCCTGACAGACTTTGGGTCACCCCTCCACTTT.

This chain connects TRBV7-6 to TRBJ2-1; TRBD2 matches at 10 bases. The CDR3 runs to 16 residues. Germline V lookup: CDR1 SGHVS, CDR2 FNYEAQ. V trimming: 0 bases; J trimming: 2 bases; junction bases outside the gene matches: 1. The CDR3 DNA sequence: TGTGCCAGCAGCTTAGCAACTAGCGGGGCCTACAATGAGCAGTTCTTC. It yields the protein CASSLATSGAYNEQFF.

J is TRBJ1-2 and V is TRBV11-2, with TRBD1 matching 7 bases. Germline V CDR1 and CDR2: SGHAT, FQNNGV. CDR3 size: 15 residues. With V trimmed by 3 bases and J by 8 bases, 12 bases remained unmatched. Here the CDR3 reads CASSLARGVNLGYTF. Written as DNA, the CDR3 is TGTGCCAGCAGCTTGGCCAGGGGGGTGAATTTGGGCTACACCTTC.

The rearrangement links TRBV10-3 to TRBJ2-2, with 10 bases aligning to TRBD2. CDR1 and CDR2 from the germline V gene are ENHRY and SYGVKD. V was clipped by 10 bases and J by 3 bases; unmatched bases: 8. There are 15 residues in the CDR3. DNA for the CDR3: TGTGCCACTTCAAATGGACTAGCGGACACCGGGGAGCTGTTTTTT. It translates to CATSNGLADTGELFF.

This chain links TRBV7-9 with TRBJ2-3; 8 positions match TRBD2. The V and J ends lost 1 base and 6 bases, in that order; junction bases with no gene match: 18. Per the germline V gene, CDR1 is SEHNR and CDR2 is FQNEAQ (reference sequence). The CDR3 contains 19 residues. Here the CDR3 reads CASSLVGHLAGLAEDTQYF. The CDR3 bases are TGTGCCAGCAGCTTAGTGGGGCATCTAGCGGGTCTAGCCGAGGATACGCAGTATTTT.